These 26 T cell receptor beta chains came from one sample sequenced in a study of monozygotic twins with inflammatory bowel disease. TCRdb reanalyzed the 5' RACE reads and collapses them to one entry per CDR3 protein, without DNA. The table for this sample gives approximately 210,000 distinct CDR3 sequences. The sample comprised blood. Source of these receptors: a human donor with ulcerative colitis or Crohn's disease, or a healthy co-twin of an affected twin (not recorded which).

The chain uses TRBV19 and TRBJ2-3; TCRdb returns TRBD1, unconfirmable since there is no DNA. The CDR3 has 17 amino acids. Germline values: CDR1 LNHDA, CDR2 SQIVND (reference sequence). The CDR3 reads CASTQSAPGISTDTQYF.

V gene TRBV5-5 combines with J gene TRBJ2-1; TCRdb outputs TRBD2, but without DNA this stays unchecked. Germline V gene sequence: CDR1 SGHKS, CDR2 YYEKEE (reference sequence). This CDR3 spans 16 amino acids. CDR3 amino acids: CASSPGLRSSYNEQFF.

This chain links TRBV7-3 with TRBJ1-1; the TRBD1 assignment by TCRdb is unverifiable without DNA. CDR3 length equals 13 residues. The germline V gene has CDR1 SGHTA and CDR2 FQGTGA. The CDR3 protein is CASSSGTVTEAFF. The variable domain in full, with the rest retrieved from reference TRBV7-3 and TRBJ1-1, is GAGVSQTPSNKVTEKGKYVELRCDPISGHTALYWYRQSLGQGPEFLIYFQGTGAADDSGLPNDRFFAVRPEGSVSTLKIQRTERGDSAVYLCASSSGTVTEAFFGQGTRLTVV.

This rearrangement joins TRBV4-3 to TRBJ2-7; absent DNA, TCRdb's TRBD1 call cannot be checked. Looked up from germline, CDR1 is LGHNA and CDR2 is YSLEER. The CDR3 is made up of 16 amino acids. The chain's CDR3 is CASSQPKGTGAYEQYF.

J is TRBJ1-1 and V is TRBV18. Per the germline V gene, CDR1 is KGHSH and CDR2 is LQKENI. The CDR3 extends over 13 amino acids. The CDR3 is CASSPQGPSGAFF.

The chain carries TRBV7-8 and TRBJ2-7; as DNA is missing, the TRBD2 call by TCRdb cannot be tested. Per the germline V gene, CDR1 is SGHVS and CDR2 is FQNEAQ. This CDR3 comprises 17 residues. CDR3 sequence reads: CASSLGWSGGRGDEQYF. Variable domain in full (rest from reference TRBV7-8 and TRBJ2-7): GAGVSQSPRYKVAKRGQDVALRCDPISGHVSLFWYQQALGQGPEFLTYFQNEAQLDKSGLPSDRFFAERPEGSVSTLKIQRTQQEDSAVYLCASSLGWSGGRGDEQYFGPGTRLTVT.

The genes are TRBV5-1 and TRBJ1-1; there is no DNA to check the TCRdb D call of TRBD1. Germline lookup yields CDR1 SGHRS and CDR2 YFSETQ. The CDR3 totals 16 residues. CDR3 residues: CASSLRSDRANTEAFF.

The genes are TRBV9 and TRBJ2-2; without DNA, the TCRdb call of TRBD1 cannot be checked. The length of the CDR3 is 17 residues. Per the germline V gene, CDR1 is SGDLS and CDR2 is YYNGEE. The CDR3 loop is CASSPLGTYMNTGELFF.

The chain carries TRBV7-9 and TRBJ2-3; TCRdb names TRBD2, which stays unverified in the absence of DNA. The CDR3 has 15 amino acids. Germline V gene lookup returns CDR1 SEHNR and CDR2 FQNEAQ (reference sequence). The CDR3 sequence is CASRLGGGRTDTQYF.

The chain carries TRBV18 and TRBJ2-3. The CDR3 consists of 12 residues. Germline V gene data show CDR1 as KGHSH and CDR2 as LQKENI. This chain's CDR3 is CASSPYGDTQYF.

The V and J genes are TRBV5-1 and TRBJ2-5; as DNA is missing, the TRBD2 call by TCRdb cannot be tested. Germline CDR1 and CDR2: SGHRS and YFSETQ. The CDR3 runs 14 residues. Here the CDR3 reads CASSFSGNQETQYF.

The rearrangement uses TRBV4-1 and TRBJ1-1. The CDR3 totals 16 residues. Germline-derived CDR1 and CDR2 are MGHRA and YSYEKL. The CDR3 sequence: CASSRSYRTENTEAFF.

The gene calls are TRBV20-1 and TRBJ2-2; TCRdb indicates TRBD1, and absent DNA this call remains unverified. CDR1 is DFQATT, CDR2 SNEGSKA, per germline (reference sequence). This CDR3 spans 17 amino acids. This chain's CDR3 is CSARAWGHFANTGELFF.

The chain employs TRBV2 and TRBJ1-2. CDR1 SNHLY and CDR2 FYNNEI come from the germline V gene. CDR3 length: 16 amino acids. This CDR3 reads CASSDRSYYRDYGYTF.

The V call is TRBV28, the J call TRBJ1-1; TCRdb outputs TRBD1, but without DNA this stays unchecked. In germline, CDR1 is MDHEN, CDR2 SYDVKM. The CDR3 is 16 residues long. Here the CDR3 reads CASSLYLTGPSTEAFF. Together with reference TRBV28 and TRBJ1-1, the CDR3 gives the full variable domain: DVKVTQSSRYLVKRTGEKVFLECVQDMDHENMFWYRQDPGLGLRLIYFSYDVKMKEKGDIPEGYSVSREKKERFSLILESASTNQTSMYLCASSLYLTGPSTEAFFGQGTRLTVV.

V usage is TRBV7-2 and J usage is TRBJ2-1; the D call from TCRdb, TRBD2, cannot be confirmed without DNA. This CDR3 spans 15 amino acids. Germline V gene lookup returns CDR1 SGHTA and CDR2 FQGNSA. The CDR3 here is CASSETSGRANEQFF.

J is TRBJ2-2 and V is TRBV7-3; TCRdb returns TRBD2, unconfirmable since there is no DNA. The CDR3 consists of 16 residues. Germline V gene sequence: CDR1 SGHTA, CDR2 FQGTGA. The CDR3 protein is CASSASSGTNTGELFF.

This chain joins TRBV12-3 or TRBV12-4 and TRBJ1-2; with no DNA, the TCRdb D assignment of TRBD1 cannot be verified. The CDR3 covers 16 residues. The CDR3 sequence: CASSSRQDEGNYGYTF.

The V call is TRBV7-2, the J call TRBJ2-3; no DNA is available, so the TRBD1 call from TCRdb remains unchecked. This CDR3 has 16 residues. Germline CDR1 reads SGHTA; CDR2 reads FQGNSA. The CDR3 sequence: CASSFPPVGVADTRYF.

The chain combines TRBV7-2 with TRBJ2-4; TCRdb's assignment of TRBD2 cannot be checked, as there is no DNA. CDR1 SGHTA and CDR2 FQGNSA come from the germline V gene. This CDR3 is 15 amino acids long. The CDR3 loop reads CASSFEGLAGNIQYF.

The V call is TRBV5-5, the J call TRBJ2-1; absent DNA, TCRdb's TRBD2 call cannot be checked. The CDR3 runs 16 residues. The germline V gene has CDR1 SGHKS and CDR2 YYEKEE (reference sequence). The CDR3 sequence: CASSLIPLPPGNEQFF. The complete variable domain, with remaining parts taken from reference TRBV5-5 and TRBJ2-1, reads DAGVTQSPTHLIKTRGQQVTLRCSPISGHKSVSWYQQVLGQGPQFIFQYYEKEERGRGNFPDRFSARQFPNYSSELNVNALLLGDSALYLCASSLIPLPPGNEQFFGPGTRLTVL.

J is TRBJ2-7 and V is TRBV25-1. There are 14 residues in the CDR3. Looked up from germline, CDR1 is MGHDK and CDR2 is SYGVNS. CDR3 loop: CASSERQGFHEQYF.

V is TRBV5-1 and J is TRBJ2-5; the TCRdb D gene call, TRBD1, has no DNA to confirm it. Germline CDR1 and CDR2: SGHRS and YFSETQ. This CDR3 comprises 15 residues. CDR3 region: CASSLEQGPQETQYF.

The chain joins TRBV18 to TRBJ2-7. The CDR3 extends over 12 amino acids. CDR1 is KGHSH and CDR2 is LQKENI in the germline V gene. The CDR3 here is CASSPGSNEQYF.

This CDR3 is CASSFPTGGTGELFF. V and J are TRBV5-1 and TRBJ2-2; TCRdb proposes TRBD1, but this gene call is untestable without DNA. The germline CDR1 and CDR2 sequences are SGHRS and YFSETQ. The CDR3 totals 15 residues.

The chain recombines TRBV5-1 with TRBJ2-7; TCRdb calls TRBD1, which cannot be checked without DNA. CDR1 is SGHRS and CDR2 is YFSETQ in the germline V gene. This CDR3 comprises 15 residues. This CDR3 reads CASSSPGPHYYEQYF.